The text below deals with one T cell receptor (beta chain). The source of the sample is a study of blood T cell repertoires in COVID-19. Overall study: Acute-phase and convalescent COVID-19 samples originated in the United States, Italy and Spain. PBMCs, B-cell-depleted T cells, or T cells provided the cDNA or gDNA that made up the material.

Libraries were prepared by immunoSEQ multiplex PCR; TCRdb keeps only in-frame clonotypes and omits some of them. This table has roughly 100,000 clones, 88% appearing once. V lost 1 base and J 7 bases, leaving 10 bases between the germline ends. This CDR3 comprises 14 residues. CDR1 is MDHEN, CDR2 SYDVKM, per germline. The specimen was peripheral blood. The source of this sequence is a woman of 80 years or more with active COVID-19. The V call is TRBV28, the J call TRBJ1-4, with D perhaps TRBD1 (6 bases). The CDR3 loop reads CASSLLTGREKLFF. For the CDR3, the DNA is TGTGCCAGCAGTTTATTAACAGGGCGTGAAAAACTGTTTTTT.